The 32 T cell receptor beta chains presented below share a single source sample, sequenced in a study of blood T cell repertoires in COVID-19 (TCRdb year 2020). The library was generated by the immunoSEQ multiplex PCR assay. Held by TCRdb, this immuneACCESS table contains in-frame sequences only and omits some clones. Under half of the omission traces to an unresolved V gene where checked; the cause of the rest is unknown. The sample table contains more than 200,000 clones; only one count was recorded for around 89% of them. Roughly 3.7% of the sample lies in the top ten. What was sequenced was PBMCs or T cells enriched from blood (not recorded which). The receptors originated from a woman under 40 who had recovered from COVID-19.

Worth noting for this clone: Different DNA sequences within this sample yield the same CDR3. The genes are TRBV18 and TRBJ1-4, with a weak D call TRBD1 (5 bases). The CDR3 has 15 residues. V was cut by 3 bases and J by 0 bases, with 8 bases left in between. Germline assignment: CDR1 KGHSH and CDR2 LQKENI. CDR3 nucleotides: TGTGCCAGCTCACCGCGGGGGGCAACTAATGAAAAACTGTTTTTT. It specifies CASSPRGATNEKLFF.

The rearrangement joins TRBV7-8 to TRBJ1-2; TRBD1 is a possible D gene (5 bases). V was trimmed by 2 bases and J by 4 bases, leaving 20 bases between them. The germline V gene has CDR1 SGHVS and CDR2 FQNEAQ. This CDR3 is built from 17 residues. As DNA, the CDR3 is TGTGCCAGCAGCTTAATCTTGATGGGAACAGGAATCTATGGCTACACCTTC. It yields the protein CASSLILMGTGIYGYTF. Filled out from reference TRBV7-8 and TRBJ1-2, the complete variable domain reads GAGVSQSPRYKVAKRGQDVALRCDPISGHVSLFWYQQALGQGPEFLTYFQNEAQLDKSGLPSDRFFAERPEGSVSTLKIQRTQQEDSAVYLCASSLILMGTGIYGYTFGSGTRLTVV.

The sample holds one count of this clone. J is TRBJ2-5 and V is TRBV9; 8 nucleotides line up with TRBD2. V lost 3 bases and J lost 1; bases outside the gene matches: 2. Germline V gene sequence: CDR1 SGDLS, CDR2 YYNGEE. This CDR3 comprises 14 residues. CDR3 protein: CASSAGGSQETQYF. CDR3 bases: TGTGCCAGCAGCGCGGGGGGGAGCCAAGAGACCCAGTACTTC. The full variable domain, in which reference TRBV9 and TRBJ2-5 provide the parts outside the CDR3, is DSGVTQTPKHLITATGQRVTLRCSPRSGDLSVYWYQQSLDQGLQFLIQYYNGEERAKGNILERFSAQQFPDLHSELNLSSLELGDSALYFCASSAGGSQETQYFGPGTRLLVL.

V is TRBV6-5 and J is TRBJ2-3, with 7 bases identical to TRBD1. This CDR3 region has 13 residues. Germline assignment: CDR1 MNHEY and CDR2 SVGAGI. Trimming at V came to 7 bases and at J to 3 bases, leaving 4 bases not matched to a gene. CDR3 nucleotides: TGTGCCAGCAACAAACAGGGGACAGATACGCAGTATTTT. Its translation is CASNKQGTDTQYF.

The genes are TRBV28 and TRBJ1-2; D is undetermined. This CDR3 comprises 12 residues. Germline values: CDR1 MDHEN, CDR2 SYDVKM. Trimming pared 2 bases from V and 7 bases from J, leaving 8 bases between. As DNA, the CDR3 is TGTGCCAGCAGTTTACAGGCGCGTGGCTACACCTTC. Translation: CASSLQARGYTF.

The chain carries TRBV5-1 and TRBJ2-5; the match to TRBD1 covers 9 bases. CDR1 and CDR2 (germline): SGHRS, YFSETQ. CDR3 length: 15 amino acids. Trimming at V came to 0 bases and at J to 4 bases, leaving 4 bases not matched to a gene. Here the CDR3 DNA reads TGCGCCAGCAGCTTGGGGGACAGGGACATAGAGACCCAGTACTTC. Its translation: CASSLGDRDIETQYF. Combining the CDR3 with reference TRBV5-1 and TRBJ2-5 gives the whole variable domain KAGVTQTPRYLIKTRGQQVTLSCSPISGHRSVSWYQQTPGQGLQFLFEYFSETQRNKGNFPGRFSGRQFSNSRSEMNVSTLELGDSALYLCASSLGDRDIETQYFGPGTRLLVL.

This chain joins TRBV9 and TRBJ1-1; TRBD1 is a possible D gene (6 bases). The CDR3 contains 14 residues. The germline V gene encodes CDR1 SGDLS and CDR2 YYNGEE. With 3 bases removed from V and 1 base from J, the gap between germline ends came to 10 bases. The CDR3 DNA is TGTGCCAGCAGCGCGCCGGGACAGAACACTGAAGCTTTCTTT. It encodes CASSAPGQNTEAFF.

The V and J genes are TRBV18 and TRBJ1-1, with TRBD1 identical over 10 bases. V shed 10 bases and J 5 bases; nucleotides not matched to a gene: 10. The CDR3 runs 14 residues. Germline V CDR1 and CDR2: KGHSH, LQKENI. The CDR3: CATQSGQGETEAFF. The CDR3 coding sequence is TGTGCCACCCAGAGCGGACAGGGGGAGACTGAAGCTTTCTTT.

The chain combines TRBV6-2 or TRBV6-3 with TRBJ2-1, with 9 bases lining up with TRBD2. CDR1 and CDR2 (germline): MNHEY, SVGEGT. The CDR3 consists of 15 residues. After removal of 6 bases from V and 4 bases from J, the junction contained 7 bases not matched to a gene. Here the CDR3 DNA reads TGTGCCAGCAGCTATAGCGGGAGTTGGTACAATGAGCAGTTCTTC. Amino acids: CASSYSGSWYNEQFF.

V usage is TRBV3-1 (or the pseudogene TRBV3-2) and J usage is TRBJ1-2; D is unclear. Germline V lookup: CDR1 LGHDT, CDR2 YNNKEL (reference sequence). With 3 bases removed from V and 5 bases from J, the gap between germline ends came to 10 bases. This CDR3 contains 13 residues. CDR3 nucleotide sequence: TGTGCCAGCAGCCAGGTCCAGGCTTATGGCTACACCTTC. Translated, it gives CASSQVQAYGYTF.

The rearrangement uses TRBV19 and TRBJ1-5, with 11 bases matching TRBD1. The J segment lost 0 bases and the V segment lost 6 bases, leaving 4 bases of the junction unmatched. This CDR3 comprises 16 residues. Looked up from germline, CDR1 is LNHDA and CDR2 is SQIVND (reference sequence). The CDR3 spells CASRGQGGYSNQPQHF. The DNA of the CDR3 is TGTGCCAGTAGGGGACAGGGGGGATATAGCAATCAGCCCCAGCATTTT. Looking up the rest from reference TRBV19 and TRBJ1-5 gives the full variable domain: DGGITQSPKYLFRKEGQNVTLSCEQNLNHDAMYWYRQDPGQGLRLIYYSQIVNDFQKGDIAEGYSVSREKKESFPLTVTSAQKNPTAFYLCASRGQGGYSNQPQHFGDGTRLSIL.

The chain couples TRBV27 to TRBJ1-1, with D uncertain. Germline assignment: CDR1 MNHEY and CDR2 SMNVEV (reference sequence). Trimming stripped 2 bases from V and 5 bases from J, with 15 bases between. The CDR3 loop spans 15 amino acids. The CDR3 coding sequence is TGTGCCAGCAGTTTAATATCCCACGGAGGAACTGAAGCTTTCTTT. This codes for CASSLISHGGTEAFF.

The chain is built from TRBV2 and TRBJ2-1; 9 bases are shared with TRBD1. This CDR3 is built from 17 residues. Germline CDR1 and CDR2: SNHLY and FYNNEI. V shed 0 bases, J shed 6 bases, and the junction held 9 bases outside the gene matches. CDR3 sequence: CASSEAPGTGRGNEQFF. DNA for the CDR3: TGTGCCAGCAGTGAAGCGCCAGGGACAGGGAGAGGCAATGAGCAGTTCTTC.

The chain carries TRBV7-9 and TRBJ1-4; TRBD1 aligns across 8 bases. Germline loops: CDR1 SEHNR, CDR2 FQNEAQ (reference sequence). J gave up 6 bases and V 6 bases, and 3 bases lay outside the gene matches. The CDR3 is 13 residues long. CDR3 residues: CASSTGGYEKLFF. DNA for the CDR3: TGTGCCAGCAGTACAGGGGGGTATGAAAAACTGTTTTTT.

The gene calls are TRBV27 and TRBJ2-7; no clear D gene. The V end lost 5 bases, the J end lost 4 bases, and 21 bases lay between the germline ends. The CDR3 extends over 16 amino acids. Germline V gene data show CDR1 as MNHEY and CDR2 as SMNVEV (reference sequence). The CDR3 loop reads CASSAEISTFLYEQYF. The CDR3 coding sequence is TGTGCCAGCAGTGCGGAGATCTCCACTTTCCTTTACGAGCAGTACTTC.

The CDR3 bases are TGTGCCACCAGCAGAGGGACCAAACAGGGATCTAGCACAGATACGCAGTATTTT. Translating gives CATSRGTKQGSSTDTQYF. J is TRBJ2-3 and V is TRBV15; perhaps TRBD1 as D (6 bases). Trimming removed 1 base at V and 0 bases at J, with 17 bases between. Germline-derived CDR1 and CDR2 are LNHNV and YYDKDF (reference sequence). This CDR3 has 18 amino acids. Full variable domain (missing parts from reference TRBV15 and TRBJ2-3): DAMVIQNPRYQVTQFGKPVTLSCSQTLNHNVMYWYQQKSSQAPKLLFHYYDKDFNNEADTPDNFQSRRPNTSFCFLDIRSPGLGDTAMYLCATSRGTKQGSSTDTQYFGPGTRLTVL.

The chain is built from TRBV7-9 and TRBJ1-2; maybe TRBD1 (6 bases). Per the germline V gene, CDR1 is SEHNR and CDR2 is FQNEAQ (reference sequence). Trimming left V 5 bases short and J 4 bases short, with 20 bases between. This CDR3 comprises 16 residues. The CDR3: CASSRHAGVDIYGYTF. CDR3 in DNA: TGTGCCAGCAGCCGACACGCAGGGGTAGACATCTATGGCTACACCTTC. The whole variable domain, remainder taken from reference TRBV7-9 and TRBJ1-2, is DTGVSQNPRHKITKRGQNVTFRCDPISEHNRLYWYRQTLGQGPEFLTYFQNEAQLEKSRLLSDRFSAERPKGSFSTLEIQRTEQGDSAMYLCASSRHAGVDIYGYTFGSGTRLTVV.

J is TRBJ2-7 and V is TRBV9, with TRBD2 matching over 7 bases. Germline V lookup: CDR1 SGDLS, CDR2 YYNGEE. The CDR3 covers 14 residues. J was trimmed by 2 bases and V by 2 bases; bases with no gene match: 4. The CDR3 reads CASSVLAAPYEQYF. CDR3 nucleotide sequence: TGTGCCAGCAGCGTTCTAGCGGCCCCCTACGAGCAGTACTTC.

This sequence joins TRBV27 and TRBJ2-1, with D hard to call. CDR3 length: 13 amino acids. Germline V gives CDR1 MNHEY, CDR2 SMNVEV (reference sequence). Between the trimmed V and J ends, which lost 2 bases and 4 bases, there was a span of 6 bases. The DNA for the CDR3 is TGTGCCAGCAGTTTAAACAGATACAATGAGCAGTTCTTC. Protein sequence: CASSLNRYNEQFF.

This chain joins TRBV7-2 and TRBJ1-3, with TRBD1 matching 8 bases. The ends lost 0 bases at V and 1 base at J; junction bases unmatched: 2. This CDR3 has 16 residues. Germline V gene data show CDR1 as SGHTA and CDR2 as FQGNSA. CDR3 region: CASSLAQGASGNTIYF. In DNA form, the CDR3 reads TGTGCCAGCAGCTTAGCGCAGGGGGCGTCTGGAAACACCATATATTTT.

J is TRBJ2-2 and V is TRBV7-9; D uncertain. The V end was cut by 5 bases, the J end by 4 bases, with 11 bases between. Germline CDR1 is SEHNR and CDR2 is FQNEAQ (reference sequence). The CDR3 contains 14 residues. In DNA form, the CDR3 reads TGTGCCAGCAGCCCACTGACTGGCACCGGGGAGCTGTTTTTT. This translates into CASSPLTGTGELFF.

This clone was observed a handful of times. V usage is TRBV6-5 and J usage is TRBJ2-7; 10 bases fit TRBD2. CDR1 is MNHEY, CDR2 SVGAGI, per germline. The ends lost 0 bases at V and 4 bases at J; junction bases unmatched: 3. The CDR3 contains 15 residues. The CDR3 protein is CASSYSPSGRYEQYF. The DNA of the CDR3 is TGTGCCAGCAGTTACTCACCTAGCGGGAGATACGAGCAGTACTTC.

The J gene is TRBJ2-7, the V gene TRBV6-5, with TRBD2 matching 7 bases. The ends lost 2 bases at V and 2 bases at J; junction bases unmatched: 6. This CDR3 has 15 residues. Germline loops: CDR1 MNHEY, CDR2 SVGAGI. CDR3 bases: TGTGCCAGCAGTTACGCCGGGGGGTTCGCCTACGAGCAGTACTTC. Translation: CASSYAGGFAYEQYF.

V usage is TRBV7-2 and J usage is TRBJ2-3, with TRBD2 matching over 7 bases. The CDR3 sequence is 15 residues long. Germline CDR1 SGHTA, CDR2 FQGNSA. J lost 9 bases, V lost 5 bases, and 14 bases had no gene match. The CDR3 DNA sequence: TGTGCCAGCAGCCCGGGGGGTAGCGGGCCCGTAACGCAGTATTTT. Its translation: CASSPGGSGPVTQYF.

The rearrangement links TRBV19 to TRBJ1-2, with TRBD1 matching over 7 bases. This CDR3 is built from 14 residues. Trimming cost V 4 bases and J 5 bases; bases outside gene matches: 7. Germline V CDR1 and CDR2: LNHDA, SQIVND (reference sequence). The CDR3 nucleotides are TGTGCCAGTAGTACACAGGGGCGTCGGTATGGCTACACCTTC. Its translation is CASSTQGRRYGYTF.

The V gene is TRBV5-1, the J gene TRBJ2-1, with 10 bases lining up with TRBD2. CDR1 SGHRS and CDR2 YFSETQ come from the germline V gene. The V segment lost 0 bases and the J segment 4 bases; nucleotides outside the gene matches: 7. This CDR3 has 17 residues. CDR3 nucleotides: TGCGCCAGCAGCTTGGTGTCTAGCGGGAGTGGATACAATGAGCAGTTCTTC. Protein product: CASSLVSSGSGYNEQFF. The full variable domain, completed using reference TRBV5-1 and TRBJ2-1, is KAGVTQTPRYLIKTRGQQVTLSCSPISGHRSVSWYQQTPGQGLQFLFEYFSETQRNKGNFPGRFSGRQFSNSRSEMNVSTLELGDSALYLCASSLVSSGSGYNEQFFGPGTRLTVL.

On this clone: Germline and junction disagree at one end, which may indicate a read error. The chain employs TRBV30 and TRBJ2-1, with a tentative D call TRBD2 (6 bases). The V gene's germline CDR1 is GTSNPN and CDR2 SVGIG (reference sequence). The CDR3 sequence is 14 residues long. The CDR3 nucleotides are TGTGCCCGGAGGGCCCGGGAGAGCCTGGGAGAGCAGTTCTTC. Translation gives CARRARESLGEQFF.

The chain is built from TRBV24-1 and TRBJ2-5, with 8 bases fitting TRBD1. Germline V lookup: CDR1 KGHDR, CDR2 SFDVKD. The CDR3 consists of 17 residues. V lost 2 bases and J lost 5; bases outside the gene matches: 12. Here the CDR3 DNA reads TGTGCCACCAGTGATTACCCCGGGCAGGGGGCCTTGGAGACCCAGTACTTC. It yields the protein CATSDYPGQGALETQYF.

CDR3 coding DNA: TGTGCCAGCAGCCAAGATCGGACACGTGAAGCTTTCTTT. Encoded protein: CASSQDRTREAFF. The chain couples TRBV4-2 to TRBJ1-1, with D maybe TRBD1 (5 bases). The CDR3 is 13 amino acids. Germline assignment: CDR1 LGHNA and CDR2 YNFKEQ. Trimming stripped 0 bases from V and 7 bases from J, with 9 bases between.

The chain combines TRBV5-6 with TRBJ1-5; no firm D call. The V gene lost 0 bases and the J gene lost 4 bases, with 8 bases spanning the gap. In germline, CDR1 is SGHDT, CDR2 YYEEEE. This CDR3 region has 14 residues. The CDR3 reads CASSLAASNQPQHF. CDR3 DNA: TGTGCCAGCAGCTTGGCTGCCAGTAATCAGCCCCAGCATTTT. The full variable domain, its missing parts supplied by reference TRBV5-6 and TRBJ1-5, is DAGVTQSPTHLIKTRGQQVTLRCSPKSGHDTVSWYQQALGQGPQFIFQYYEEEERQRGNFPDRFSGHQFPNYSSELNVNALLLGDSALYLCASSLAASNQPQHFGDGTRLSIL.

The gene calls are TRBV9 and TRBJ1-3, with TRBD1 identical over 7 bases. The CDR3 loop spans 15 amino acids. CDR1 is SGDLS, CDR2 YYNGEE, per germline. Losses at the gene ends were 4 bases for V and 7 bases for J; bases not matched to a gene: 11. Here the CDR3 reads CASSSRRGGENTIYF. The CDR3 DNA reads TGTGCCAGCAGCTCCCGCCGAGGGGGCGAGAACACCATATATTTT.

J is TRBJ2-3 and V is TRBV9; D is unresolved. In germline, CDR1 is SGDLS, CDR2 YYNGEE. The V and J ends lost 3 bases and 2 bases respectively, with 13 bases between them. This CDR3 region has 15 residues. For the CDR3, the DNA is TGTGCCAGCAGCGCCCTCGGAAGCGTCACAGATACGCAGTATTTT. Translation gives CASSALGSVTDTQYF.